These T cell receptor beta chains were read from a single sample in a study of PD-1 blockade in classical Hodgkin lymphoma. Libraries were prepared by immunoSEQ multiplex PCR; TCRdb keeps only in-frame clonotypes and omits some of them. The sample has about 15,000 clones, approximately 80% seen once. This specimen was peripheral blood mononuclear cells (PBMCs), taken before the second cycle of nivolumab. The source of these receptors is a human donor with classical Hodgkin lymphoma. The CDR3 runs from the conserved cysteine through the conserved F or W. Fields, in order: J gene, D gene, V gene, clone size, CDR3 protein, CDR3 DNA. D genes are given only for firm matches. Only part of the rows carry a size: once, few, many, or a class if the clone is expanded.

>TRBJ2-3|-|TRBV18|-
CASSPGLRHGTQYF
TGTGCCAGCTCACCGGGACTCCGGCATGGTACGCAGTATTTT
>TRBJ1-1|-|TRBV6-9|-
CASSYGTEAFF
TGTGCCAGCAGTTATGGCACTGAAGCTTTCTTT
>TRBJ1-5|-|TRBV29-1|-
CSVVGTELHQPQHF
TGCAGCGTTGTCGGCACCGAACTGCATCAGCCCCAGCATTTT
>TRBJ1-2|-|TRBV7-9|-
CATHRENGLGGGWGYTF
TGTGCCACCCACCGAGAGAACGGGCTGGGGGGAGGTTGGGGCTACACCTTC
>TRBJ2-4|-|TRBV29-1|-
CSVECLKNIQYF
TGCAGCGTTGAGTGTCTCAAAAACATTCAGTACTTC
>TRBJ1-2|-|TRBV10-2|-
CASLREGQDYGYTF
TGCGCCAGCCTACGAGAGGGGCAGGACTATGGCTACACCTTC
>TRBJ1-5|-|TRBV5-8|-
CASSTTGTSDQPQHF
TGTGCCAGCAGCACCACCGGGACCTCTGATCAGCCCCAGCATTTT
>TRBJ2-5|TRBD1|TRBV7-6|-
CASSRPPTGELETQYF
TGTGCCAGCAGCCGACCCCCGACAGGGGAGTTAGAGACCCAGTACTTC
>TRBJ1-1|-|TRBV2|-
CASKGQINSNTEAFF
TGTGCCAGCAAGGGGCAGATCAACTCGAACACTGAAGCTTTCTTT
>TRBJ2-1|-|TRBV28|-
CASSLDPPPLNEQFF
TGTGCCAGCAGTTTAGACCCCCCTCCCCTCAATGAGCAGTTCTTC
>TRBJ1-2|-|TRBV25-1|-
CASSEGSDYGYTF
TGTGCCAGCAGTGAAGGCTCGGACTATGGCTACACCTTC
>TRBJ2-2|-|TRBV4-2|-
CASSQVPGNSGELFF
TGTGCCAGCAGCCAAGTCCCAGGAAATTCCGGGGAGCTGTTTTTT
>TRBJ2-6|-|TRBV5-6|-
CASSGRVAGANVLTF
TGTGCCAGCAGCGGCAGGGTTGCTGGGGCCAACGTCCTGACTTTC
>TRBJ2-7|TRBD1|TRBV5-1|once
CASSLALRTGSFMESYEQYF
TGCGCCAGCAGCTTGGCCCTTCGGACAGGTTCTTTTATGGAGTCCTACGAGCAGTACTTC
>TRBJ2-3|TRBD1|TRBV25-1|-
CASSEPGTGRDTQYF
TGTGCCAGCAGTGAACCCGGGACAGGGCGAGATACGCAGTATTTT
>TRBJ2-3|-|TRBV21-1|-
CASSKWTPGQGYTDTQYF
TGTGCCAGCAGCAAATGGACTCCGGGACAGGGGTATACAGATACGCAGTATTTT
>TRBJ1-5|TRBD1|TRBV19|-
CASSGQGIVGSNQPQHF
TGTGCCAGTAGTGGACAGGGGATAGTTGGGAGCAATCAGCCCCAGCATTTT